This passage covers 13 T cell receptor beta chains from one sample sequenced in a study of vaccination and CD4 T cells after COVID-19. The Oncomine TCR Beta short-read assay sequenced DNA from cultured CD4+ T cells. TCRdb redid the calling of the PCR reads with MiXCR, one entry per CDR3 protein. The table shows about 10,000 distinct CDR3 sequences, with under 70% occurring only once. Their recognized antigens are unknown. As for treatment: roughly ten-day PBMC culture with coronavirus spike peptide pools or control peptides (ViraFEST assay). Sequencing used CD4+ T cells from blood, cultured in vitro. All receptors derive from a human donor who had recovered from COVID-19.

The V and J genes are TRBV24-1 and TRBJ2-5, with unresolved D. Looked up from germline, CDR1 is KGHDR and CDR2 is SFDVKD. Trimming removed 6 bases from V and 0 bases from J, with 7 bases in between. The CDR3 spans 13 residues. The CDR3 loop reads CATSSWDQETQYF. The DNA of the CDR3 is TGTGCCACCAGTAGTTGGGACCAAGAGACCCAGTACTTC.

V is TRBV5-1 and J is TRBJ1-2; possible D gene TRBD1, 5 bases. The CDR3 contains 14 residues. From germline, CDR1 is SGHRS and CDR2 YFSETQ. V lost 4 bases, J lost 5 bases, and 15 bases lay in between. The CDR3 coding sequence is TGCGCCAGCAGCGGCGGGACGGGGAAATATGGCTACACCTTC. The encoded protein is CASSGGTGKYGYTF.

The chain has TRBV11-3 and TRBJ2-3, with 12 bases aligning to TRBD2. The junction had 5 bases not matched to a gene; V was cut back by 5 bases and J by 5 bases. Germline CDR1 is SGHNT and CDR2 is YENEEA. The CDR3 length is 15 residues. For the CDR3, the DNA is TGTGCCAGCAGCGGACGGACTAGCGGGAAAGATACGCAGTATTTT. It specifies CASSGRTSGKDTQYF. Full variable domain (remainder filled in from reference TRBV11-3 and TRBJ2-3): EAGVVQSPRYKIIEKKQPVAFWCNPISGHNTLYWYLQNLGQGPELLIRYENEEAVDDSQLPKDRFSAERLKGVDSTLKIQPAELGDSAVYLCASSGRTSGKDTQYFGPGTRLTVL.

The chain employs TRBV24-1 and TRBJ2-1; the D call may be TRBD1 or TRBD2 (5 bases each). V was shortened by 7 bases and J by 8 bases, with 14 bases between the two germline ends. This CDR3 contains 13 residues. Germline-derived CDR1 and CDR2 are KGHDR and SFDVKD. The CDR3 DNA reads as TGTGCCACCAGGGCCGGGGCCCCTGATGAGCAGTTCTTC. Its protein product is CATRAGAPDEQFF.

This chain links TRBV7-9 with TRBJ1-5; no firm D call. Germline CDR1 is SEHNR and CDR2 is FQNEAQ (reference sequence). CDR3 size: 14 residues. V was trimmed by 3 bases and J by 1 base, leaving 7 bases between them. The CDR3 nucleotides read TGTGCCAGCAGCTTGTGGGGAAGCAATCAGCCCCAGCATTTT. Protein product: CASSLWGSNQPQHF.

This clonotype was seen more than once but under ten times. The chain joins TRBV2 to TRBJ2-5; D is perhaps TRBD2 (6 bases). The CDR3 is 13 residues long. Germline V gene lookup returns CDR1 SNHLY and CDR2 FYNNEI. The ends were cut back, 9 bases at V and 3 bases at J, with 14 bases in the middle. The CDR3 reads CASLREYEETQYF. The CDR3 DNA reads TGTGCCAGTCTCCGGGAGTACGAAGAGACCCAGTACTTC.

The gene calls are TRBV6-2 or TRBV6-3 and TRBJ2-5; 8 bases agree with TRBD2. CDR1 and CDR2 from the germline V gene are MNHEY and SVGEGT. This CDR3 is built from 14 residues. V shed 6 bases, J shed 1 base, and the junction held 4 bases outside the gene matches. As DNA, the CDR3 is TGTGCCAGCAGCCGAGGACTAGCCCAAGAGACCCAGTACTTC. It specifies CASSRGLAQETQYF.

The table lists this clonotype with a few counts. V usage is TRBV6-1 and J usage is TRBJ1-5; D uncertain. The V end lost 2 bases, the J end lost 0 bases, and 8 bases lay between the germline ends. This CDR3 is built from 15 residues. Germline values: CDR1 MNHNS, CDR2 SASEGT. The CDR3 protein is CASSEMLRSNQPQHF. DNA of the CDR3: TGTGCCAGCAGTGAAATGCTCCGTAGCAATCAGCCCCAGCATTTT.

The CDR3 DNA sequence: TGTGCCAGCAGCTTAATAGGGGCCAACACCGGGGAGCTGTTTTTT. As protein: CASSLIGANTGELFF. The V and J genes are TRBV12-3 or TRBV12-4 and TRBJ2-2, with TRBD1 as a possible D gene (5 bases). Trimming left V 6 bases short and J 2 bases short, with 13 bases between. The CDR3 is made up of 15 amino acids.

The rearrangement uses TRBV7-2 and TRBJ2-3; tentatively, D is TRBD2 (5 bases). V was clipped by 0 bases and J by 0 bases, with 7 bases between them. Germline CDR1 reads SGHTA; CDR2 reads FQGNSA. There are 15 residues in the CDR3. The CDR3 bases are TGTGCCAGCAGCTTAGCGCCGGGGAGCACAGATACGCAGTATTTT. Translated: CASSLAPGSTDTQYF. The full variable domain, rest sourced from reference TRBV7-2 and TRBJ2-3, is GAGVSQSPSNKVTEKGKDVELRCDPISGHTALYWYRQSLGQGLEFLIYFQGNSAPDKSGLPSDRFSAERTGGSVSTLTIQRTQQEDSAVYLCASSLAPGSTDTQYFGPGTRLTVL.

The chain combines TRBV7-8 with TRBJ2-2, with D perhaps assigned TRBD1 or TRBD2 (5 bases each). Trimming cost V 1 base and J 7 bases, with 16 bases left between them. Germline-derived CDR1 and CDR2 are SGHVS and FQNEAQ. There are 16 residues in the CDR3. CDR3 in amino acids: CASSLGGSNWFGELFF. The DNA for the CDR3 is TGTGCCAGCAGCTTAGGGGGGTCGAACTGGTTCGGGGAGCTGTTTTTT.

The chain employs TRBV21-1 and TRBJ1-5; the table's D call TRBD1 went unverified against the DNA. TRBV21-1 is listed as a pseudogene. This CDR3 region has 11 residues. CDR3 bases: TGTGCCAGCTTCAGGGATCAGCCCCAGCATTTT. This encodes CASFRDQPQHF.

This clonotype occurred a few times. V and J are TRBV24-1 and TRBJ1-3; D is ambiguous. Trimming pared 5 bases from V and 3 bases from J, leaving 13 bases between. Germline V lookup: CDR1 KGHDR, CDR2 SFDVKD. The CDR3 contains 15 residues. CDR3 DNA: TGTGCCACCAGTGCTCCCGAGGATGGTGGAAACACCATATATTTT. Its translation is CATSAPEDGGNTIYF.